What follows describes a single TCR beta chain. This table comes from immunoSEQ multiplex PCR, and its TCRdb copy is limited to in-frame clones, with some not included. The top ten hold around 12% of the sample, which has roughly 190,000 clones, around 80% seen once. This entry belongs to a study of blood T cell repertoires in COVID-19. Germline CDR1 MNHEY, CDR2 SMNVEV (reference sequence). The CDR3 has 14 residues. V gave up 3 bases and J gave up 1 base, with 9 bases separating them. The rearrangement uses TRBV27 and TRBJ2-5; D gene ambiguous. Material for sequencing was peripheral blood. The source of this sequence is a woman aged 45-65 years with acute or convalescent COVID-19. Written as DNA, the CDR3 is TGTGCCAGCAGTTTTCTGGGCCCCCAAGAGACCCAGTACTTC. Protein sequence: CASSFLGPQETQYF.